Reported below is one T cell receptor beta chain. Its antigen is unidentified. Distinct nucleotide sequences in the sample also encode this CDR3. Germline CDR1 reads SGHRS; CDR2 reads YFSETQ. The CDR3 is 13 amino acids. With 1 base removed from V and 4 bases from J, the gap between germline ends came to 9 bases. Sequenced by immunoSEQ multiplex PCR; TCRdb stores in-frame clones only, minus some. The sample has about 350,000 clones, around 89% seen once; the top ten hold approximately 5%. The treatment denotes: over 15 received Ad26.COV2.S at low or high dose, single or two shots; about 5 received placebo; per-sample allocation not given. Samples analyzed were those drawn on day 63 after the first vaccine or placebo injection. At a Boston site, the person donating was an adult of 18-55 years. This sample stems from a study of Ad26.COV2.S vaccination and SARS-CoV-2 variants. Study-level background: Donor got 5x10^10 or 1x10^11 viral particles of Ad26.COV2.S.

Study-wide findings and caveats: People who got the vaccine had more spike-specific TCR breadth than people who got placebo.

The chain carries TRBV5-1 and TRBJ2-7; D gene ambiguous. The sequenced sample was peripheral blood, obtained in a trial of Ad26.COV2.S vaccine versus placebo. This receptor was identified in a person aged 18 to 59 who received the Ad26.COV2.S COVID-19 vaccine or a placebo. The CDR3 region is CASSLTPGYEQYF. CDR3 DNA: TGCGCCAGCAGCTTGACCCCAGGTTACGAGCAGTACTTC.